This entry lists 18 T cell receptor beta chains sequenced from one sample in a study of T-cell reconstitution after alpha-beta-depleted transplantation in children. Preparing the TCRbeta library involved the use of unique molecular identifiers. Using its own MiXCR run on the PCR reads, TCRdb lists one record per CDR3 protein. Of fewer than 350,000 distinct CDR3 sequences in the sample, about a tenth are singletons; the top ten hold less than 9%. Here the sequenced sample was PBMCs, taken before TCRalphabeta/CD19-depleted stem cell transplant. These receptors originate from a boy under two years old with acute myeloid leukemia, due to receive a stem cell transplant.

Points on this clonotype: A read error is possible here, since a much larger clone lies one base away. DNA for the CDR3: TGCGCCAGCAGCTTGCACTGGAACGCCGGGGAGCTGTTTTTT. Its protein is CASSLHWNAGELFF. This rearrangement joins TRBV5-1 to TRBJ2-2; D is uncertain. CDR3 length: 14 residues. Per germline, CDR1 SGHRS and CDR2 YFSETQ.

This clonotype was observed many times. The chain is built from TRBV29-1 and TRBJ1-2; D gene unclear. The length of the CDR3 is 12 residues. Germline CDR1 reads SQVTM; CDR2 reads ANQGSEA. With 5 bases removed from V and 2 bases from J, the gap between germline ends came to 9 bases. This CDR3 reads CSVKTGNYGYTF. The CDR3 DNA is TGCAGCGTTAAGACTGGAAACTATGGCTACACCTTC.

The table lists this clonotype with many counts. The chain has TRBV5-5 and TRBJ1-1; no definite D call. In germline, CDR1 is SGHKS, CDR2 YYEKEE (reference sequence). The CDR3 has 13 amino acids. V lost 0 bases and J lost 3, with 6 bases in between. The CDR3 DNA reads TGTGCCAGCAGCTTGGGGAGCCACACTGAAGCTTTCTTT. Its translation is CASSLGSHTEAFF.

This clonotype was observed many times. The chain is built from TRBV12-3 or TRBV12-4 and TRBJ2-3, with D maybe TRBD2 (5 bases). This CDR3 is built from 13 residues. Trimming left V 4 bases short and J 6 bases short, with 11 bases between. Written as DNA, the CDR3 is TGTGCCAGCAGTTCCCCGGAGGACGATACGCAGTATTTT. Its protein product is CASSSPEDDTQYF.

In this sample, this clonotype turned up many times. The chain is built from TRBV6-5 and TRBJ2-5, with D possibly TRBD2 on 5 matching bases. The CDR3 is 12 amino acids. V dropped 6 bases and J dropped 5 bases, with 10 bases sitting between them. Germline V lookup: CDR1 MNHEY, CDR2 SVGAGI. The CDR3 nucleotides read TGTGCCAGCAGCTCGAGGAGGGAGACCCAGTACTTC. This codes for CASSSRRETQYF.

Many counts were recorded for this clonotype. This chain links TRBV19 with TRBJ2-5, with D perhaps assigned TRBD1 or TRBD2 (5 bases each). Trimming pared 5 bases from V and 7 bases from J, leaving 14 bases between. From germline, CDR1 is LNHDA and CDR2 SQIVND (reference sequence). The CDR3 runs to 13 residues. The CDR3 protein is CASSASGSVTQYF. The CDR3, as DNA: TGTGCCAGTAGTGCGTCAGGGAGCGTGACCCAGTACTTC. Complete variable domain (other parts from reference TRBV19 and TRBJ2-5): DGGITQSPKYLFRKEGQNVTLSCEQNLNHDAMYWYRQDPGQGLRLIYYSQIVNDFQKGDIAEGYSVSREKKESFPLTVTSAQKNPTAFYLCASSASGSVTQYFGPGTRLLVL.

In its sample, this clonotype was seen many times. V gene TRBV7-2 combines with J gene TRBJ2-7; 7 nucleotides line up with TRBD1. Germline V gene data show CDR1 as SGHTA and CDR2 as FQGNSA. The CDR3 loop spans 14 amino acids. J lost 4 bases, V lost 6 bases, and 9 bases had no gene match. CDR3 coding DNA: TGTGCCAGCAGTAGGGGGCCCCTCAAGTACGAGCAGTACTTC. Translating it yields CASSRGPLKYEQYF.

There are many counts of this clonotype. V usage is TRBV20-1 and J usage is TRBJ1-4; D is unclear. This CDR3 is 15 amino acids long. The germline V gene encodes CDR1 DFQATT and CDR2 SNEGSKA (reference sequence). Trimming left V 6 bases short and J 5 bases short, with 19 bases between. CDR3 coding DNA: TGCAGTGCGCCCCTGACGGCGGGCTTGAATGAAAAACTGTTTTTT. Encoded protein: CSAPLTAGLNEKLFF.

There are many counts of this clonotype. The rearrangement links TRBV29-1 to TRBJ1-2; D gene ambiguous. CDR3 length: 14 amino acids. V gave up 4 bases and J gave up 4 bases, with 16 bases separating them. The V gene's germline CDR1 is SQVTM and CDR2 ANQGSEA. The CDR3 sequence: CSVVEGFLFYGYTF. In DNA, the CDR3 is TGCAGCGTTGTCGAGGGTTTCCTCTTCTATGGCTACACCTTC.

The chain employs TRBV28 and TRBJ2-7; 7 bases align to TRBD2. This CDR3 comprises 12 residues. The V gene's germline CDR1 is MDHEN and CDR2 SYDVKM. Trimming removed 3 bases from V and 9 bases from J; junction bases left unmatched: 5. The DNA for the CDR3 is TGTGCCAGCAGTTTTGGGGGAGGGTGGCAGTACTTC. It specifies CASSFGGGWQYF.

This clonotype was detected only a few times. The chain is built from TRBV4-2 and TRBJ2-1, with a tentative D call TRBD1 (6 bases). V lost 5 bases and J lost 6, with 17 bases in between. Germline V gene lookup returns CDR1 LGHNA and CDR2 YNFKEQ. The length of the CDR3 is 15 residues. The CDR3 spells CASSSTGQTSNEQFF. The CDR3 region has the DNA TGTGCCAGCAGCTCGACGGGACAAACGTCCAATGAGCAGTTCTTC.

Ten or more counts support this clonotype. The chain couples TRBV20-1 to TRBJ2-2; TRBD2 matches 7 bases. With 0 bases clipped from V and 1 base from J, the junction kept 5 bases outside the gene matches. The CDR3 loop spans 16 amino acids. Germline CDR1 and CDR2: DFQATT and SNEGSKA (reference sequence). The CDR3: CSARDPASGNTGELFF. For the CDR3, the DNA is TGCAGTGCTAGAGATCCGGCTAGCGGGAACACCGGGGAGCTGTTTTTT.

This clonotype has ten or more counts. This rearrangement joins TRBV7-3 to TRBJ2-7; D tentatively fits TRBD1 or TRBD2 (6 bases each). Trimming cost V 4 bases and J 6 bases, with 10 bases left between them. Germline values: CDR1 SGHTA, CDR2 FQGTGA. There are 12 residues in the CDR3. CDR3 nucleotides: TGTGCCAGCAGCTCCAGGGGAGGCGAGCAGTACTTC. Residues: CASSSRGGEQYF.

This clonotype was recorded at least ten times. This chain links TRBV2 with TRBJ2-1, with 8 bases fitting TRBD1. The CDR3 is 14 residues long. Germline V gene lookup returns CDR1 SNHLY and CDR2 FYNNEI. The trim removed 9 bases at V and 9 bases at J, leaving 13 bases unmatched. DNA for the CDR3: TGTGCCAGATCCCATGGACAGGGTACGAGTGAGCAGTTCTTC. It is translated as CARSHGQGTSEQFF.

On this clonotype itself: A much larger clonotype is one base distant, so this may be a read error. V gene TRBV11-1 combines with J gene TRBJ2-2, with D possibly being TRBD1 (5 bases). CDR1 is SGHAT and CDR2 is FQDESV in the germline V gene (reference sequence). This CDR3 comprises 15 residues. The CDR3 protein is CTSSFGADFTGELFF. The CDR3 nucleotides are TGTACCAGCAGCTTTGGGGCAGACTTTACCGGGGAGCTGTTTTTT.

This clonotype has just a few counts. The CDR3 nucleotides are TGCGCCAGCAGCTTGGCCCTAGCGGGAGCGTACAATGAGCAGTTCTTC. This gives the protein CASSLALAGAYNEQFF. The rearrangement links TRBV5-1 to TRBJ2-1, with 10 bases matching TRBD2. This CDR3 is 16 amino acids long. V dropped 0 bases and J dropped 4; count of bases not matched to a gene: 4. Germline V CDR1 and CDR2: SGHRS, YFSETQ.

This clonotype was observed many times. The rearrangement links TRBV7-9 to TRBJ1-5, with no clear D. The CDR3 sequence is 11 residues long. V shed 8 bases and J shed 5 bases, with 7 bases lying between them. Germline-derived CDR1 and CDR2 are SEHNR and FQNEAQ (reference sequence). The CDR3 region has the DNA TGTGCCAGCGGAACTTATCAGCCCCAGCATTTT. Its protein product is CASGTYQPQHF.

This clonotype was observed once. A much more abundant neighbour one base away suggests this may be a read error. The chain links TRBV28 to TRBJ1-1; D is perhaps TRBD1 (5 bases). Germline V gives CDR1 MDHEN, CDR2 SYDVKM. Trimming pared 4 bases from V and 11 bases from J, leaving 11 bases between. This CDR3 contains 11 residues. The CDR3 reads CASSSRRDAFF. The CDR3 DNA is TGTGCCAGCAGTTCTCGCAGGGATGCTTTCTTT. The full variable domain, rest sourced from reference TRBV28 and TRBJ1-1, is DVKVTQSSRYLVKRTGEKVFLECVQDMDHENMFWYRQDPGLGLRLIYFSYDVKMKEKGDIPEGYSVSREKKERFSLILESASTNQTSMYLCASSSRRDAFFGQGTRLTVV.